The clone carrying this T cell receptor beta chain has only one observation. Its target is not known. This sample is part of a study of graft-versus-host responses after intestinal transplantation. Study-level results: Early after transplant, HvG declines were associated with peak levels of circulating GvH clones.

Assay: immunoSEQ multiplex PCR; the TCRdb copy retains only in-frame clones and omits some. The repertoire consists of 100,000 or so clones, with just under 95% occurring once and the leading ten covering approximately 1.1%. Per the germline V gene, CDR1 is MNHEY and CDR2 is SMNVEV (reference sequence). V gave up 6 bases and J gave up 2 bases, with 19 bases separating them. The CDR3 has 16 amino acids. The sequencing here drew on unstimulated CD8+ T cells sorted from spleen or lymph node cells, taken before transplant. This TCR was recovered from a human donor who was the organ donor for an intestinal transplant. The J gene is TRBJ2-5, the V gene TRBV27; D may be TRBD2 (6 bases). The CDR3 DNA reads TGTGCCAGCAGGCCCCAACCGGGACTCGAACAAGAGACCCAGTACTTC. Protein sequence: CASRPQPGLEQETQYF.